The 5 T cell receptor beta chains below come from one sample, sequenced in a study of blood T cell repertoires in COVID-19 (TCRdb year 2020). Library method: the immunoSEQ multiplex PCR assay. TCRdb obtained this table from immuneACCESS and retained in-frame rearrangements with V and J assigned. These tables miss some clones; where compared with another copy, unresolved V genes account for less than half of the shortfall, and the remainder is unexplained. In all, the sample holds about 120,000 clones, and roughly 80% of those were seen once. The ten most abundant clones make up 8% to 13% of the sample. The sample was peripheral blood. Every receptor here comes from a human donor in a cohort sampled during active COVID-19.

This chain links TRBV7-6 with TRBJ1-5; 10 bases agree with TRBD1. This CDR3 has 16 amino acids. V trimming: 6 bases; J trimming: 2 bases; junction bases outside the gene matches: 7. Germline V gene sequence: CDR1 SGHVS, CDR2 FNYEAQ. The DNA for the CDR3 is TGTGCCAGCAGTCTGACAGGGGGCAACCGCAATCAGCCCCAGCATTTT. Its translation is CASSLTGGNRNQPQHF.

The chain has TRBV27 and TRBJ2-1; 8 bases are a match to TRBD2. CDR3 length: 15 amino acids. J was trimmed by 7 bases and V by 3 bases; bases with no gene match: 8. Germline CDR1 is MNHEY and CDR2 is SMNVEV (reference sequence). In DNA, the CDR3 is TGTGCCAGCAGTTTTAGAGGGACTAGTGGTAATGAGCAGTTCTTC. Its translation: CASSFRGTSGNEQFF.

CDR3 loop: CASSREGLYGYTF. In nucleotides, the CDR3 is TGTGCCAGCAGTAGGGAAGGACTTTATGGCTACACCTTC. This chain connects TRBV6-6 to TRBJ1-2; D unclear. Trimming took off 5 bases at V and 5 bases at J, with 12 bases between the two ends. CDR1 MNHNY and CDR2 SVGAGI come from the germline V gene (reference sequence). The CDR3 spans 13 residues.

The chain recombines TRBV4-1 with TRBJ1-6; D not certain. This CDR3 is built from 13 residues. V gave up 0 bases and J gave up 7 bases, with 4 bases separating them. Looked up from germline, CDR1 is MGHRA and CDR2 is YSYEKL. DNA of the CDR3: TGCGCCAGCAGCCAAGATAGCAATTCACCCCTCCACTTT. Translation gives CASSQDSNSPLHF.

The J gene is TRBJ1-2, the V gene TRBV3-1 (or the pseudogene TRBV3-2); TRBD1 matches 8 bases. Germline CDR1 reads LGHDT; CDR2 reads YNNKEL (reference sequence). Trimming took 5 bases from V and 7 from J; bases not matched to a gene: 6. The length of the CDR3 is 13 residues. DNA for the CDR3: TGTGCCAGCAGCTTTACGGACAGGGCTGGCTACACCTTC. Translating gives CASSFTDRAGYTF.